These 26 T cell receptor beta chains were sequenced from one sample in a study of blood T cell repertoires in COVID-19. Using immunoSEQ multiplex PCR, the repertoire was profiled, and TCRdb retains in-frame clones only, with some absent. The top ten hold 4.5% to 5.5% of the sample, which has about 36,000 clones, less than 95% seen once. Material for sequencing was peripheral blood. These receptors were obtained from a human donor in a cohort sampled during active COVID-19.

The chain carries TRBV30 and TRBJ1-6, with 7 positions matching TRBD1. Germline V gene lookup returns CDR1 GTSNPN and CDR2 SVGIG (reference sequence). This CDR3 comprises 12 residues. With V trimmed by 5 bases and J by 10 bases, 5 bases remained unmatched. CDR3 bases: TGTGCCTGGGACAGGGTAGCGTCACCCCTCCACTTT. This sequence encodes CAWDRVASPLHF. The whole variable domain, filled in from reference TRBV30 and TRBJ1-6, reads SQTIHQWPATLVQPVGSPLSLECTVEGTSNPNLYWYRQAAGRGLQLLFYSVGIGQISSEVPQNLSASRPQDRQFILSSKKLLLSDSGFYLCAWDRVASPLHFGNGTRLTVT.

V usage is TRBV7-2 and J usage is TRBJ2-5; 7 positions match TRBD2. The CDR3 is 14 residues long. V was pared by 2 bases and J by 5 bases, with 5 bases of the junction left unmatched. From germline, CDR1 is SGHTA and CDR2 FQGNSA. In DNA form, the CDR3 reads TGTGCCAGCAGCTTATCGAGGGGAGGGGAGACCCAGTACTTC. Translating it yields CASSLSRGGETQYF.

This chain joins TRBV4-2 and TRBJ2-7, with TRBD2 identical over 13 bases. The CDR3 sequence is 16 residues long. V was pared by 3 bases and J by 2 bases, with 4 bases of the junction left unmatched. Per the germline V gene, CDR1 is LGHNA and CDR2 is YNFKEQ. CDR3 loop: CASSQGLAGNAYEQYF. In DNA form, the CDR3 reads TGTGCCAGCAGCCAGGGACTAGCGGGGAACGCCTACGAGCAGTACTTC.

CDR3 amino acids: CASSLGGQDIQYF. CDR3 DNA: TGCGCCAGCAGCTTGGGAGGACAAGACATTCAGTACTTC. The chain combines TRBV5-1 with TRBJ2-4; D is perhaps TRBD1 (5 bases). The ends were cut back, 0 bases at V and 8 bases at J, with 9 bases in the middle. Looked up from germline, CDR1 is SGHRS and CDR2 is YFSETQ. This CDR3 has 13 residues.

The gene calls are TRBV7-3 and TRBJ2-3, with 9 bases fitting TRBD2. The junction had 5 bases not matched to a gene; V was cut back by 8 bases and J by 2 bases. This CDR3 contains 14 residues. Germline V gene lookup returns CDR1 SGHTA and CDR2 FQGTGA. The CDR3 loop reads CASSLAGYTDTQYF. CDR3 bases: TGTGCCAGCTCCCTAGCGGGGTACACAGATACGCAGTATTTT.

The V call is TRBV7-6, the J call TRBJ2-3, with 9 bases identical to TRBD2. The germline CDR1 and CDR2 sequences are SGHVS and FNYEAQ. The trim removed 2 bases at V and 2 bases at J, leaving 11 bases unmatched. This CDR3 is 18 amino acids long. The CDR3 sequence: CASSLNPSGKVNTDTQYF. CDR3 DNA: TGTGCCAGCAGCTTAAATCCTAGCGGGAAGGTAAACACAGATACGCAGTATTTT.

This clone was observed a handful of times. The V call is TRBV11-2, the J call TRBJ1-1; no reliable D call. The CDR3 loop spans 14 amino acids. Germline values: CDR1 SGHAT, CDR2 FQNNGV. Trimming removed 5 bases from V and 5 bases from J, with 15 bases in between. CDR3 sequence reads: CASSTLPEKTEAFF. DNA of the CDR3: TGTGCCAGCAGCACACTACCCGAGAAAACTGAAGCTTTCTTT.

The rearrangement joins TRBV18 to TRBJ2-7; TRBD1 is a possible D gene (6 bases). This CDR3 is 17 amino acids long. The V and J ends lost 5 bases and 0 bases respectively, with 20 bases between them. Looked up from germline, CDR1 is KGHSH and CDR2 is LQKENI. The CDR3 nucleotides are TGTGCCAGCTCAATCACCTCGACAGGTTTTAGCTCCTACGAGCAGTACTTC. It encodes CASSITSTGFSSYEQYF.

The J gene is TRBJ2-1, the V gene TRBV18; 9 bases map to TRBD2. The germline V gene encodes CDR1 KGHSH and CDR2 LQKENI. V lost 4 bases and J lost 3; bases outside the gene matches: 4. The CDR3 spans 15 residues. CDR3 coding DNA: TGTGCCAGCTCACGGAGCGGGGGGTTCTACAATGAGCAGTTCTTC. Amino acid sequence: CASSRSGGFYNEQFF.

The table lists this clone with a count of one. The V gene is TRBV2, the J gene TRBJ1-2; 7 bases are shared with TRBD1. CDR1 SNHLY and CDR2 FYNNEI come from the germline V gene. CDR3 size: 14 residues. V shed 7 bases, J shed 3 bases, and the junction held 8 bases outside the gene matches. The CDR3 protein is CASTPRQGYYGYTF. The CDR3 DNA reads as TGTGCCAGCACCCCCAGACAGGGTTACTATGGCTACACCTTC.

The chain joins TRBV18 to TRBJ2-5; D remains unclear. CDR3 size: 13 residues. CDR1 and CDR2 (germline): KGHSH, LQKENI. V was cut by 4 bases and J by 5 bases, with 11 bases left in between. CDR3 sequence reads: CASSRSSQETQYF. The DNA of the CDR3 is TGTGCCAGCTCACGGTCCAGTCAGGAGACCCAGTACTTC.

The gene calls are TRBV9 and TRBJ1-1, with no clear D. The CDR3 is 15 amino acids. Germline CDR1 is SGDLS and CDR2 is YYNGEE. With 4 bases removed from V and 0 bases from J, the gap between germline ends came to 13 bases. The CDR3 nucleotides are TGTGCCAGCAGCCCCATGGGGAGCATGAACACTGAAGCTTTCTTT. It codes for CASSPMGSMNTEAFF.

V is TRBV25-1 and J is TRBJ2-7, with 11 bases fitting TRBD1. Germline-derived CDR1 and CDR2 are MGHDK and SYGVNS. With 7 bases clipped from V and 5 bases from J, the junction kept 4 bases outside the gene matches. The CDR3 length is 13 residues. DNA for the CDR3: TGTGCCAGCACGGACAGGGGGCAACACGAGCAGTACTTC. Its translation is CASTDRGQHEQYF.

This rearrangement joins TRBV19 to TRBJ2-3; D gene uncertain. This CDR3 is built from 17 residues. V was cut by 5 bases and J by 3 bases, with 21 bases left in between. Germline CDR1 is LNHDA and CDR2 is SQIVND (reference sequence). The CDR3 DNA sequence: TGTGCCAGTAGTTTTCTGAATCGACTTAGTGGTACAGATACGCAGTATTTT. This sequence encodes CASSFLNRLSGTDTQYF.

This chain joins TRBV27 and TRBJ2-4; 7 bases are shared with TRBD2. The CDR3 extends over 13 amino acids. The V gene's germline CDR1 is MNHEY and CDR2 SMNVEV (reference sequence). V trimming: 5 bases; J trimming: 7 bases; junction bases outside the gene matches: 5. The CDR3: CASSPWGGNIQYF. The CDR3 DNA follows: TGTGCCAGCAGTCCATGGGGGGGGAACATTCAGTACTTC.

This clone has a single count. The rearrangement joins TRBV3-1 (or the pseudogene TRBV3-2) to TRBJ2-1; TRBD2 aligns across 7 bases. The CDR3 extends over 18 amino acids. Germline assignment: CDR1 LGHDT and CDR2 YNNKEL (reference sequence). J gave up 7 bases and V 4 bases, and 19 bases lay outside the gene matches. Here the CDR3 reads CASSPTPSGTIGRNEQFF. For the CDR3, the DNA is TGTGCCAGCAGCCCAACCCCCTCCGGGACTATAGGGCGTAATGAGCAGTTCTTC.

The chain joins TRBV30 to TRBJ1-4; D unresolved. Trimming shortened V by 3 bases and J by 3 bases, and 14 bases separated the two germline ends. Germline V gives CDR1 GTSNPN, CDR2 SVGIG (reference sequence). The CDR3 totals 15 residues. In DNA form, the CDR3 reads TGTGCCTGGAGGGCCCAAGCGGGCCCTAATGAAAAACTGTTTTTT. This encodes CAWRAQAGPNEKLFF.

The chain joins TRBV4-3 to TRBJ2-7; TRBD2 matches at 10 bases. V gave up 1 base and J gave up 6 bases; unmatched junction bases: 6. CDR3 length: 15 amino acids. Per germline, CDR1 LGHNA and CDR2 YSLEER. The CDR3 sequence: CASSQGGLAGAEQYF. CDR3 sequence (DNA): TGCGCCAGCAGCCAAGGGGGGCTAGCGGGAGCCGAGCAGTACTTC.

CDR3 sequence: CASSGPRGSGSYEQYF. CDR3 nucleotide sequence: TGTGCCAGCAGTGGACCCCGGGGGTCGGGCTCCTACGAGCAGTACTTC. This sequence joins TRBV6-1 and TRBJ2-7; D is perhaps TRBD2 (6 bases). In germline, CDR1 is MNHNS, CDR2 SASEGT. This CDR3 has 16 residues. Between the trimmed V and J ends, which lost 4 bases and 0 bases, there was a span of 16 bases.

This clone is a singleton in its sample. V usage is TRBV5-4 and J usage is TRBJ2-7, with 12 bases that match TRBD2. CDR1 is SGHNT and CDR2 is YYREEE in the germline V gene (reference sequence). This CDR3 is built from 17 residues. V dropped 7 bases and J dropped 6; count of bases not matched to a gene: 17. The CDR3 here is CASLMTSGSQLISEQYF. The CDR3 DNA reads TGTGCCAGCCTAATGACTAGCGGGAGCCAGTTGATCAGCGAGCAGTACTTC.

CDR3 DNA: TGCGCCAGCAGCTTAAGCGGGGTAGCCACCGGGGAGCTGTTTTTT. Its protein is CASSLSGVATGELFF. The V call is TRBV5-1, the J call TRBJ2-2; 7 bases fit TRBD2. J gave up 4 bases and V 2 bases, and 5 bases lay outside the gene matches. The CDR3 spans 15 residues. Germline loops: CDR1 SGHRS, CDR2 YFSETQ.

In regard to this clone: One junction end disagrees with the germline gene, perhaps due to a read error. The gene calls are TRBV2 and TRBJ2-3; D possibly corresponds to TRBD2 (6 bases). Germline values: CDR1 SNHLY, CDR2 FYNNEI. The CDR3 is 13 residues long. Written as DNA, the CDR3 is TGTGCCAGCAGTGAACCCCCGGGACTCCCACGAGATTTT. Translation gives CASSEPPGLPRDF.

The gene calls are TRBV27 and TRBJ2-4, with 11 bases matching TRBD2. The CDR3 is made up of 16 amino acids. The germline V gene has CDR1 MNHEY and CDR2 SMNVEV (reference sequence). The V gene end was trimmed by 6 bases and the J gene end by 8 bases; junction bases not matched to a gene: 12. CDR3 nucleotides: TGTGCCAGCAGAGTAAGCTCGACTAGCGGGATATACATTCAGTACTTC. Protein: CASRVSSTSGIYIQYF.

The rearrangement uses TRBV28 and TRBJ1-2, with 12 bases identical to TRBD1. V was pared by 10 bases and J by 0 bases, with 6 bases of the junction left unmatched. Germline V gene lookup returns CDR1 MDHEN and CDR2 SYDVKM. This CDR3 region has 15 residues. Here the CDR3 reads CAIPGQGAANYGYTF. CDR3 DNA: TGTGCCATCCCGGGACAGGGGGCAGCTAACTATGGCTACACCTTC.

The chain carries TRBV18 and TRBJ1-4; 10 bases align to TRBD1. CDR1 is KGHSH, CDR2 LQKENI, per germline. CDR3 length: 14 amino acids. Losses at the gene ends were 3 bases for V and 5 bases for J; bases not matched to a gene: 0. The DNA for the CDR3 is TGTGCCAGCTCACCGGGACAGGGGAATGAAAAACTGTTTTTT. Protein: CASSPGQGNEKLFF. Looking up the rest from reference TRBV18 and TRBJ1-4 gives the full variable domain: NAGVMQNPRHLVRRRGQEARLRCSPMKGHSHVYWYRQLPEEGLKFMVYLQKENIIDESGMPKERFSAEFPKEGPSILRIQQVVRGDSAAYFCASSPGQGNEKLFFGSGTQLSVL.

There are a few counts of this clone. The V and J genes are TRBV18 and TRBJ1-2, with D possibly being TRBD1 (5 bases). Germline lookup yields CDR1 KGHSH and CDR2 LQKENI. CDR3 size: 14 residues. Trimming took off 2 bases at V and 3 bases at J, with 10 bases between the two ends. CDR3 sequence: CASSPIDSDYGYTF. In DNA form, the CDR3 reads TGTGCCAGCTCACCAATAGACAGCGACTATGGCTACACCTTC.